Presented here are 6 T cell receptor beta chains from one specimen sequenced in a study of blood T cell repertoires in COVID-19. The repertoire was sequenced with immunoSEQ multiplex PCR; TCRdb's copy has only in-frame clones and lacks some. The sample has some 300,000 clones, around 89% seen once. The sequenced material came from peripheral blood. The source of these receptors is a woman aged 45-59 years with COVID-19, enrolled during active disease.

This chain uses TRBV3-1 (or the pseudogene TRBV3-2) with TRBJ1-1, with D perhaps TRBD1 (6 bases). Trimming stripped 0 bases from V and 2 bases from J, with 10 bases between. The CDR3 spans 15 residues. The germline CDR1 and CDR2 sequences are LGHDT and YNNKEL (reference sequence). The CDR3 reads CASSQERTENTEAFF. CDR3 DNA sequence: TGTGCCAGCAGCCAAGAACGGACAGAAAACACTGAAGCTTTCTTT.

The rearrangement links TRBV29-1 to TRBJ2-1; D unclear. Trimming removed 6 bases at V and 5 bases at J, with 14 bases between. Germline V gene lookup returns CDR1 SQVTM and CDR2 ANQGSEA. The CDR3 is made up of 13 amino acids. CDR3 region: CSVATRVNNEQFF. CDR3 nucleotide sequence: TGCAGCGTGGCCACCCGGGTCAACAATGAGCAGTTCTTC.

There are a few counts of this clone. The chain is built from TRBV11-2 and TRBJ2-5; 10 bases match TRBD2. Germline assignment: CDR1 SGHAT and CDR2 FQNNGV. Germline trimming cut 3 bases from V and 5 bases from J; bases unmatched to any gene: 12. The CDR3 contains 17 residues. The CDR3 coding sequence is TGTGCCAGCAGCTTGCGGCTAGCGGGGGCTTATAAGGAGACCCAGTACTTC. Translation gives CASSLRLAGAYKETQYF.

The V gene is TRBV5-6, the J gene TRBJ2-5, with D maybe TRBD1 (5 bases). Germline values: CDR1 SGHDT, CDR2 YYEEEE. V lost 3 bases to trimming and J lost 2 bases, with 17 bases between them. There are 16 residues in the CDR3. For the CDR3, the DNA is TGTGCCAGCAGCTGGGTGGCAGGGATGGGGCAAGAGACCCAGTACTTC. Protein: CASSWVAGMGQETQYF. Based on the CDR3 plus reference TRBV5-6 and TRBJ2-5, the full variable domain is DAGVTQSPTHLIKTRGQQVTLRCSPKSGHDTVSWYQQALGQGPQFIFQYYEEEERQRGNFPDRFSGHQFPNYSSELNVNALLLGDSALYLCASSWVAGMGQETQYFGPGTRLLVL.

There are a few counts of this clone. The chain is built from TRBV10-2 and TRBJ2-5, with TRBD2 matching over 8 bases. CDR3 length: 14 amino acids. Germline V gene data show CDR1 as WSHSY and CDR2 as SAAADI. J was trimmed by 1 base and V by 6 bases; bases with no gene match: 4. CDR3 residues: CASSPSGPQETQYF. The DNA for the CDR3 is TGCGCCAGCAGCCCTAGCGGGCCCCAAGAGACCCAGTACTTC.

The chain uses TRBV13 and TRBJ1-2, with 8 bases that match TRBD1. The CDR3 extends over 14 amino acids. Per the germline V gene, CDR1 is PRHDT and CDR2 is FYEKMQ (reference sequence). After removal of 5 bases from V and 3 bases from J, the junction contained 5 bases not matched to a gene. CDR3 nucleotide sequence: TGTGCCAGCAGCGCCCGGGACAGGTACTATGGCTACACCTTC. Its translation: CASSARDRYYGYTF.